This TCR beta chain was recovered during a study of T cell changes during pregnancy in multiple sclerosis. Generated by immunoSEQ multiplex PCR, the TCRdb table keeps only in-frame clones and is missing some. The sample records some 46,000 clones, approximately 90% being singletons. The CDR3 length is 14 residues. V lost 3 bases and J 4 bases, leaving 11 bases between the germline ends. In germline, CDR1 is SGHTA, CDR2 FQGNSA. The chain employs TRBV7-2 and TRBJ2-3; no clear D gene. The TCR comes from a female donor with multiple sclerosis, enrolled in a pregnancy study. Sequences were derived from CD4+ T cells from peripheral blood mononuclear cells, sampled after pregnancy. The CDR3 region is CASSLALGSDTQYF. The CDR3 DNA follows: TGTGCCAGCAGCTTGGCCCTAGGTTCAGATACGCAGTATTTT.